One sample yielded the 16 T cell receptor beta chains listed below, sequenced in a study of T cells after yellow fever vaccination. TCRdb ran MiXCR on the 5' RACE reads and lists one entry per CDR3 protein. Of some 340,000 distinct CDR3 sequences in the sample, 4.1% were seen once. Sequenced material: PBMCs, taken 5 days after the yellow fever booster vaccination. The receptors originated from a man between 18 and 29 years old who received the YFV17D yellow fever vaccine.

The table lists this clonotype with many counts. The chain carries TRBV7-2 and TRBJ1-6, with D hard to call. V was clipped by 4 bases and J by 7 bases, with 20 bases between them. Germline V lookup: CDR1 SGHTA, CDR2 FQGNSA. The CDR3 spans 17 residues. The CDR3 sequence is CASSSTPIVRPNSPLHF. CDR3 sequence (DNA): TGTGCCAGCAGCTCAACCCCCATCGTACGCCCGAATTCACCCCTCCACTTT. Together with reference TRBV7-2 and TRBJ1-6, the CDR3 gives the full variable domain: GAGVSQSPSNKVTEKGKDVELRCDPISGHTALYWYRQSLGQGLEFLIYFQGNSAPDKSGLPSDRFSAERTGGSVSTLTIQRTQQEDSAVYLCASSSTPIVRPNSPLHFGNGTRLTVT.

This clonotype has ten or more counts. The V call is TRBV4-3, the J call TRBJ2-1; TRBD2 agrees at 9 bases. In germline, CDR1 is LGHNA, CDR2 YSLEER. The trim removed 3 bases at V and 8 bases at J, leaving 14 bases unmatched. The CDR3 has 17 amino acids. The CDR3 DNA reads as TGCGCCAGCAGCCAGAGTAATAGCGGGGGCGAAGGCCATGAGCAGTTCTTC. Translating gives CASSQSNSGGEGHEQFF.

V usage is TRBV5-1 and J usage is TRBJ2-5; D perhaps matches TRBD2 (6 bases). CDR3 length equals 12 residues. Germline lookup yields CDR1 SGHRS and CDR2 YFSETQ. The V end was cut by 4 bases, the J end by 11 bases, with 15 bases between. CDR3 nucleotides: TGCGCCAGCAGCCCGCCTCGCGGGGCTCAGTACTTC. Translating gives CASSPPRGAQYF. Complete variable domain (other parts from reference TRBV5-1 and TRBJ2-5): KAGVTQTPRYLIKTRGQQVTLSCSPISGHRSVSWYQQTPGQGLQFLFEYFSETQRNKGNFPGRFSGRQFSNSRSEMNVSTLELGDSALYLCASSPPRGAQYFGPGTRLLVL.

The rearrangement joins TRBV19 to TRBJ2-5; D possibly matches TRBD1 or TRBD2 (5 bases each). Trimming removed 5 bases from V and 4 bases from J, with 14 bases in between. Germline V lookup: CDR1 LNHDA, CDR2 SQIVND (reference sequence). This CDR3 is built from 14 residues. The CDR3 DNA is TGTGCCAGTAGTTTGGGAGCGAGGGGAGAGACCCAGTACTTC. Protein sequence: CASSLGARGETQYF.

The table lists this clonotype with many counts. The chain is built from TRBV10-3 and TRBJ2-2; D assignment may be TRBD1 or TRBD2 (5 bases each). The CDR3 runs 13 residues. Trimming took off 8 bases at V and 0 bases at J, with 7 bases between the two ends. Germline CDR1 and CDR2: ENHRY and SYGVKD. The DNA of the CDR3 is TGTGCCATCGGGACGGCGAACACCGGGGAGCTGTTTTTT. It yields the protein CAIGTANTGELFF.

There are a few counts of this clonotype. The V gene is TRBV5-1, the J gene TRBJ1-6, with unresolved D. V lost 5 bases and J 3 bases, leaving 6 bases between the germline ends. Germline loops: CDR1 SGHRS, CDR2 YFSETQ. The CDR3 covers 13 residues. CDR3: CASSWDYNSPLHF. The DNA of the CDR3 is TGCGCCAGCAGTTGGGACTATAATTCACCCCTCCACTTT.

J is TRBJ1-2 and V is TRBV6-5; TRBD1 might be the D (6 bases). Between the trimmed V and J ends, which lost 5 bases and 4 bases, there was a span of 8 bases. CDR3 length: 12 amino acids. Germline loops: CDR1 MNHEY, CDR2 SVGAGI. The CDR3 loop is CASSGTTYGYTF. The CDR3 coding sequence is TGTGCCAGCAGTGGGACAACCTATGGCTACACCTTC.

This clonotype was seen repeatedly, ten times or more. J is TRBJ2-4 and V is TRBV20-1, with 10 bases lining up with TRBD1. This CDR3 is 15 amino acids long. J gave up 8 bases and V 5 bases, and 12 bases lay outside the gene matches. The germline gives CDR1 DFQATT, CDR2 SNEGSKA (reference sequence). CDR3 region: CSADGQGGLADIQYF. Written as DNA, the CDR3 is TGCAGTGCTGACGGACAGGGGGGCTTGGCGGACATTCAGTACTTC.

The CDR3 DNA follows: TGCGCCAGCAGCCAAGCCCCCGAAGGGGATTCACCCCTCCACTTT. Protein: CASSQAPEGDSPLHF. The chain has TRBV4-3 and TRBJ1-6; D is perhaps TRBD1 (5 bases). Germline assignment: CDR1 LGHNA and CDR2 YSLEER. The V and J ends lost 1 base and 8 bases respectively, with 12 bases between them. This CDR3 is 15 amino acids long.

The table lists this clonotype with a few counts. J is TRBJ2-4 and V is TRBV5-1, with a weak D call TRBD1 (5 bases). The CDR3 extends over 14 amino acids. The V gene lost 0 bases and the J gene lost 7 bases, with 11 bases spanning the gap. Germline V gives CDR1 SGHRS, CDR2 YFSETQ. The CDR3 reads CASSLEAGNNIQYF. CDR3 DNA sequence: TGCGCCAGCAGCTTGGAGGCAGGGAACAACATTCAGTACTTC.

This clonotype came up many times. This chain connects TRBV7-2 to TRBJ2-2, with TRBD1 as a possible D gene (6 bases). The CDR3 runs to 14 residues. Germline V gene lookup returns CDR1 SGHTA and CDR2 FQGNSA. Trimming took 1 base from V and 3 from J, leaving 6 bases between them. The CDR3 loop is CASSLGGHTGELFF. Here the CDR3 DNA reads TGTGCCAGCAGCTTAGGGGGGCACACCGGGGAGCTGTTTTTT.

In this sample, this clonotype turned up a few times. The chain couples TRBV10-3 to TRBJ1-2; 9 positions match TRBD1. Germline trimming cut 2 bases from V and 8 bases from J; bases unmatched to any gene: 12. Germline assignment: CDR1 ENHRY and CDR2 SYGVKD. There are 16 residues in the CDR3. This chain's CDR3 is CAISEATGTGFWGYTF. The CDR3 DNA reads as TGTGCCATCAGTGAGGCTACCGGGACAGGGTTTTGGGGCTACACCTTC.

In this sample, this clonotype turned up a few times. The J gene is TRBJ1-6, the V gene TRBV7-2; D call uncertain. CDR1 and CDR2 (germline): SGHTA, FQGNSA. This CDR3 comprises 15 residues. V gave up 4 bases and J gave up 5 bases, with 12 bases separating them. CDR3 nucleotide sequence: TGTGCCAGCAGCTCAGCAGGCAGCAATAATTCACCCCTCCACTTT. Its protein is CASSSAGSNNSPLHF. Full variable domain (outside the CDR3, taken from reference TRBV7-2 and TRBJ1-6): GAGVSQSPSNKVTEKGKDVELRCDPISGHTALYWYRQSLGQGLEFLIYFQGNSAPDKSGLPSDRFSAERTGGSVSTLTIQRTQQEDSAVYLCASSSAGSNNSPLHFGNGTRLTVT.

The gene calls are TRBV29-1 and TRBJ2-1; 7 positions match TRBD2. The CDR3 is 14 residues long. The germline V gene has CDR1 SQVTM and CDR2 ANQGSEA. V lost 6 bases to trimming and J lost 0 bases; unmatched junction nucleotides: 5. The CDR3 sequence is CSVGRASSYNEQFF. CDR3 nucleotide sequence: TGCAGCGTAGGGAGGGCGAGCTCCTACAATGAGCAGTTCTTC.

Only a few counts were recorded for this clonotype. This CDR3 is CSAIRGSETQYF. The DNA for the CDR3 is TGCAGTGCTATTAGGGGTTCCGAGACCCAGTACTTC. The rearrangement links TRBV20-1 to TRBJ2-5; tentatively, D is TRBD1 (5 bases). CDR1 is DFQATT, CDR2 SNEGSKA, per germline (reference sequence). This CDR3 spans 12 amino acids. V gave up 4 bases and J gave up 5 bases, with 11 bases separating them.

Many counts were recorded for this clonotype. V gene TRBV15 combines with J gene TRBJ1-1, with D possibly TRBD1 on 6 matching bases. The CDR3 sequence is 14 residues long. Germline loops: CDR1 LNHNV, CDR2 YYDKDF (reference sequence). With 5 bases removed from V and 6 bases from J, the gap between germline ends came to 16 bases. CDR3 region: CATSLTRGVPEAFF. The DNA of the CDR3 is TGTGCCACCAGCCTAACTAGGGGGGTCCCTGAAGCTTTCTTT.